This TCR beta chain was recorded in a study of beta chain features in type 1 diabetes. cDNA synthesis used the whole RNA isolate, giving expressed TCRB sequences. Method: immunoSEQ multiplex PCR; TCRdb's copy keeps in-frame clones and lacks some. The sample records some 360,000 clones, 9.5% to 10% being singletons. V shed 1 base and J shed 1 base, with 7 bases lying between them. Germline lookup yields CDR1 SQVTM and CDR2 ANQGSEA. The CDR3 spans 13 residues. This clone has more than one count but fewer than ten. Its antigen remains unidentified. Study conclusions and caveats: Moderate but significant shortening of TCRB CDR3s was recorded in all four CD4+ subsets from Type 1 diabetes patients.

The receptor was isolated from a man aged 25-45 years with type 1 diabetes. The chain links TRBV29-1 to TRBJ2-5, with D tentatively TRBD2 (5 bases). Material for sequencing was central memory CD4+ T cells from blood. CDR3 DNA: TGCAGCGTTGAAGGACTACCCCAAGAGACCCAGTACTTC. Amino acids: CSVEGLPQETQYF.